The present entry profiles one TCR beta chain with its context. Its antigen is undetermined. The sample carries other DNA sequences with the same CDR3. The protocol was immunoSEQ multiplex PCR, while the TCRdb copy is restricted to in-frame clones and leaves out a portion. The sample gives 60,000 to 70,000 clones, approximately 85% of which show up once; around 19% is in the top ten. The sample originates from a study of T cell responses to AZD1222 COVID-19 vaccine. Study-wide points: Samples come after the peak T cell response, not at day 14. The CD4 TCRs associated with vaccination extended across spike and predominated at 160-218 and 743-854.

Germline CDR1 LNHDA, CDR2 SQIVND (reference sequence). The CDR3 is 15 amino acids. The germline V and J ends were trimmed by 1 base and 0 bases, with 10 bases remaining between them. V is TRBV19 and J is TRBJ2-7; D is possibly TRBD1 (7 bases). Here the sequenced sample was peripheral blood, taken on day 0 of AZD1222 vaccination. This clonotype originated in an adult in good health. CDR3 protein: CASSIAGDSSYEQYF. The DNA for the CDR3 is TGTGCCAGTAGTATAGCGGGGGACAGCTCCTACGAGCAGTACTTC. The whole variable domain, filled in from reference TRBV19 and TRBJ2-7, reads DGGITQSPKYLFRKEGQNVTLSCEQNLNHDAMYWYRQDPGQGLRLIYYSQIVNDFQKGDIAEGYSVSREKKESFPLTVTSAQKNPTAFYLCASSIAGDSSYEQYFGPGTRLTVT.